The following is a T cell receptor (beta chain) sequence with its context. The sample comes from a study of cytomegalovirus exposure and HLA in healthy donors. V trimming: 4 bases; J trimming: 0 bases; junction bases outside the gene matches: 9. CDR3 length: 16 amino acids. Germline lookup yields CDR1 SGHRS and CDR2 YFSETQ. 13 Jbeta primers and 60 Vbeta primers were used for the PCR. Profiling relied on immunoSEQ multiplex PCR, and the TCRdb table lists in-frame clones only, not all of them. The sample contains about 140,000 clones, around four fifths of which appear only once. The J gene is TRBJ2-7, the V gene TRBV5-1; 8 bases are a match to TRBD1. The sequence was collected from a boy between 2 and 10 years old in good health and CMV-seronegative. Sequenced material: PBMCs. The CDR3 protein is CASSKGQVISSYEQYF. Written as DNA, the CDR3 is TGCGCCAGCAGCAAGGGACAGGTCATAAGCTCCTACGAGCAGTACTTC.